This T cell receptor beta chain stems from a study of cytomegalovirus exposure and HLA in healthy donors (dated by TCRdb to 2016 to 2017). In terms of the full investigation: In an earlier analysis of 587 of the donors, around 300 Gb of sequence data and 90 million to 130 million unique TCR beta sequences from 150 million to 200 million T cells were reported. About 330 gigabases of sequencing data and around 85 million unique TCR sequences made up an early release that covered approximately 700 HLA-typed donors. Of the roughly 410 genotyped donors, 75% to 85% were placed in the genetic ancestry cluster associated with self-reported Caucasian donors. The study aimed to test whether signatures of past pathogen exposure could be identified by cataloging public T cell receptors. The study profiled the T cell repertoires of about 720 subjects by immunosequencing and related them to cytomegalovirus serostatus. In addition to the first cohort of 500 to 850 subjects, a separate validation cohort of 130 or so different subjects was used. To predict cytomegalovirus infection status, the study combined high-throughput TCR immunosequencing, statistical association of individual TCRs with disease status, and machine learning. A later analysis re-examined previously published TCR beta repertoires from over 500 donors and added high-resolution HLA genotyping to investigate patterns of TCR occurrence. In the later analysis, no new phenotypic data were used to find candidate immune exposures; instead, reliance was placed on TCR beta sequences and their occurrence across donors. In an earlier analysis of over 550 of the donors, high-throughput TCR beta sequencing was used to judge whether each TCR beta V gene segment behaved as functional or pseudogenic. Donor age, sex, ethnicity and CMV serostatus were compiled together with the repertoire data. Genome-wide SNP genotypes for about 65% of the roughly 670 donors were used in a later genetic analysis, which treated that subset as a discovery cohort. Every repertoire in the discovery cohort had been generated on one and the same sequencing platform. HLA typing covered class I and class II loci at four-digit resolution. Typing coverage differed by locus: A, B, C, DRB1 and DQB1 were typed in roughly 620-640 donors, DQA1 in about 510, DPA1 in approximately 610, and DPB1 in approximately 450. Four to six DR-DQ haplotypes were handled as single units for association and clustering, since linkage in the cohort was strong. Across some 400 genotyped donors of the cohort, an average of 235,054 unique TCR beta nucleotide sequences per donor were sequenced, and 15% to 20% of those sequences were non-productive. Here is what the overall study found, with its caveats: A further reported finding was that TCR beta sequences accurately predicted the HLA-A and HLA-B alleles for most subjects in the first cohort. In this cohort, only TCR beta chains were sequenced, and detectable features were limited by the absence of alpha or paired-chain data. A later genetic analysis associated a missense DCLRE1C variant with V-gene and J-gene trimming of TCR beta chains, and an independent cohort replicated the association. Because HLA typing was missing for some donors at each locus, association tests included only the typed subset. Several of the top co-occurrence clusters appeared to be linked to parvovirus B19, influenza, CMV and Epstein-Barr virus, according to a later analysis. In an earlier analysis of 500 to 650 of the donors, most TCR beta V segments appeared in productive rearrangements about 87% or about 30% of the time, broadly matching IMGT annotations. Most TCR sequences were observed very rarely across donors, whereas some public TCRs were present in many individuals. When HLA alleles, especially DR and DQ, strongly co-occurred, TCR associations were difficult to assign to individual alleles. Over 15 rarely observed V segments, including chromosome 9 orphons, were excluded from the earlier analysis of several hundred of the donors because counts were too low. The sequencing pipeline was judged likely to have produced a cluster of highly shared sequence variants as a technical artifact. Some IMGT-functional V segments, including TRBV6-2 and TRBV6-3, could not be distinguished by the 87-base-pair reads and were therefore excluded. The study gave a list of over 150 TCR beta chains associated with cytomegalovirus. For the cohort, immune exposure information was limited to CMV serostatus. Specific HLA alleles were associated with roughly 16,000 TCR beta sequences at a false discovery rate of 0.05 in a later analysis. According to a later genetic analysis, donors in an Asian-associated ancestry cluster had fewer N-insertions in productive TCRs than the roughly 700-donor mean. In a later analysis, TCR association rates were found to vary across HLA loci, with the most associated TCRs seen for DRB1 alleles and the fewest for HLA-C alleles. In a later analysis, most CMV-associated TCR beta chains were found to appear HLA-restricted, with HLA associations seemingly driven largely by CMV exposure. Presence/absence analyses assumed roughly uniform sequencing depth across donors, an assumption that may not hold. The classifier was reported to diagnose cytomegalovirus status with high specificity and sensitivity in both the original cohort and the validation cohort. Correlated functional status among segregating V segments might be attributable to linkage disequilibrium, but an unknown experimental factor could not be ruled out. It was suggested by the authors that the approach could potentially be generalized to other disease states and immunological phenotypes. A few of the identified cytomegalovirus-associated TCR beta chains were confirmed in vitro to be specific for cytomegalovirus antigens. In a later analysis, HLA-associated TCR beta chains showed more clonal expansion and lower generation probabilities than non-associated chains that were equally common.

Comments on this clone: Which antigen it targets is not known. No much larger clone is present one base from it, and per-base qualities are unavailable.

The cohort was made up of under 800 healthy bone marrow donors. All cohort members were sampled while nominally healthy, although unrecorded immune exposures were likely present. The donor tested CMV seropositive, placing the donor among the 250 to 350 seropositive members of the cohort. Each donor provided a peripheral blood sample, and peripheral blood mononuclear cells were used for TCR beta sequencing. Genomic DNA extraction from the blood cell samples was performed with the Qiagen DNeasy Blood Extraction Kit. V is reduced by 5 bases and J by 1 base, leaving a spacing of 9 bases between them. There are 15 amino acids in the CDR3, from cysteine to phenylalanine inclusive. Only CDR3 DNA remains: 45 bases, in frame from the first base. Taken from the germline V gene, the CDR1 and CDR2 loops are SGHTA and FQGNSA. The method was the immunoSEQ multiplex PCR assay. The multiplex PCR relied on a mix of 60 forward primers for TCR Vbeta segments and 13 reverse primers for TCR Jbeta segments. The CDR3 region of rearranged TCR beta genes was amplified from genomic DNA by a multiplex PCR assay. The amplified TCR beta libraries were sequenced on the Illumina HiSeq System as 87-base-pair reads. The original methods were these. In a later analysis, some 80 million unique TCR beta chains were counted across the 690 or so repertoires, and about 9.9 million of these chains were shared by at least two donors. To remove PCR and sequencing errors, raw reads were error-corrected and collapsed into unique sequences using a nearest-neighbor algorithm that merged closely related sequences. V, D and J gene segments were assigned by aligning CDR3 sequences to IMGT reference sequences. For a sequence to be retained, at least a six-nucleotide match to both a V gene segment and a J gene segment was required. Rearrangements were called productive when the CDR3 lacked stop codons and stayed in frame with V and J; all others were non-productive. CDR3 was defined by IMGT convention, running from the second conserved V-encoded cysteine to the conserved J-encoded phenylalanine. Sequences without an unambiguous match to a single V gene segment were excluded from the earlier analysis of almost 600 of the donors. An earlier analysis of under 750 of the donors called V segments functional above 56.7% productive rearrangements and segregating when the between-donor standard deviation exceeded 5%. A statistical classification framework was developed to diagnose cytomegalovirus status using the catalog of TCR beta chain sequences. A later analysis assigned V and J genes by comparing TCR nucleotide sequences with IMGT/GENE-DB human TR gene sequences. The TCRdist pipeline was used in a later analysis to assign CDR3 sequences and most-parsimonious VDJ recombination scenarios. In a later analysis, each TCR beta chain was defined by its CDR3 amino acid sequence together with its V-gene family, and reads without a unique V-gene family were excluded. As a way to deal with suspected cross-contamination and a sequencing artifact, a later analysis dropped nearly 600 nucleotide sequences that were highly shared and had low generation probability. For each public chain, a later analysis derived a clonal expansion index from normalized ranks of inferred template counts within each repertoire. A later analysis computed generation probabilities with a VDJ recombination model fitted to out-of-frame rearrangements, and checked the results against IGoR. In a later analysis, TCR-TCR, TCR-HLA and TCR-CMV co-occurrence was scored with hypergeometric tests, and a repertoire-size bias correction was applied to TCR pairs. False discovery rates were estimated in a later analysis by permuting HLA or CMV assignments 20 times. In a later analysis, co-occurring TCRs were grouped with DBSCAN, and TCRdist sequence similarity was added when clustering was performed within HLA-allele-positive subsets. Repertoires with fewer than 30,000 or more than 120,000 public chains were left out of co-occurrence clustering, as were four to six repertoires with anomalous nucleotide sharing. The table comes from immuneACCESS by way of TCRdb, which keeps in-frame sequences with V and J called. Part of the clones is missing from these tables; in studies checked, under half for an unresolved V gene and the rest for unknown reasons. V and J calls and clone size are given by that table; D and trimming were obtained from the DNA. The sample table lists 150,000 or so clones, 64% of them with a count of one. 2.5% to 3.5% of the sample rests with the top ten.

The sequence was obtained from a woman aged 25-40 years in good health and CMV-seropositive. In this chain, TRBV7-2 is recombined with TRBJ2-6, with no confidently assigned D gene. The sequencing sample was made of PBMCs. In nucleotide form, the sequence is TGTGCCAGCAGCCGCGGTGGATCTGGGGCCAACGTCCTGACTTTC. Its protein is CASSRGGSGANVLTF. The variable domain in full, with residues beyond the CDR3 obtained from the reference TRBV7-2 and TRBJ2-6 genes, is GAGVSQSPSNKVTEKGKDVELRCDPISGHTALYWYRQSLGQGLEFLIYFQGNSAPDKSGLPSDRFSAERTGGSVSTLTIQRTQQEDSAVYLCASSRGGSGANVLTFGAGSRLTVL.